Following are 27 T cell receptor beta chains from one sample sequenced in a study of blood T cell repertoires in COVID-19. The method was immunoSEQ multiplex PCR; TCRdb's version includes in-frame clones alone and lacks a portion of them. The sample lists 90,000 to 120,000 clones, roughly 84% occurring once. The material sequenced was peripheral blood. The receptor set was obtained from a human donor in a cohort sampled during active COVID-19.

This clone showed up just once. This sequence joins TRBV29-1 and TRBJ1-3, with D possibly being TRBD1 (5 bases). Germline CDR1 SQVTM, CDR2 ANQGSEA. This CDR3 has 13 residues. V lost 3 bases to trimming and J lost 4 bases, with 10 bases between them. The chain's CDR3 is CSVEEQGGNTIYF. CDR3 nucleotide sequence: TGCAGCGTTGAGGAGCAGGGAGGAAACACCATATATTTT.

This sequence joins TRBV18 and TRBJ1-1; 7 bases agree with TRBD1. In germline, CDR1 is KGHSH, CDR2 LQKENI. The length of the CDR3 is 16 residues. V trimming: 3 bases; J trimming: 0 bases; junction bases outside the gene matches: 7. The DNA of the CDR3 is TGTGCCAGCTCACCCTCGGGGGGGACAGTGAACACTGAAGCTTTCTTT. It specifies CASSPSGGTVNTEAFF.

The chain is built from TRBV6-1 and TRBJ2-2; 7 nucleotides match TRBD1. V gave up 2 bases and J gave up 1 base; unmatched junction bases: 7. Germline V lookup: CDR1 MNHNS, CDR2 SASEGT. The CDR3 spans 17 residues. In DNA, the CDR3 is TGTGCCAGCAGTGAAAGGGGGAGACAGGGGAACACCGGGGAGCTGTTTTTT. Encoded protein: CASSERGRQGNTGELFF.

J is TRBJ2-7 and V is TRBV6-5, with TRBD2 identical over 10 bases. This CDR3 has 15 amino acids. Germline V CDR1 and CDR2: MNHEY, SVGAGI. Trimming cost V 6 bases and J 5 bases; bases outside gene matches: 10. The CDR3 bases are TGTGCCAGCAGGAAGCCCGGGACTAGCGTCCACGAGCAGTACTTC. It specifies CASRKPGTSVHEQYF.

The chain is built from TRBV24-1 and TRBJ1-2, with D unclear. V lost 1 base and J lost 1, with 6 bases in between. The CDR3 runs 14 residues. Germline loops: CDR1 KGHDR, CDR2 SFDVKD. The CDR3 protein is CATSDFGNNYGYTF. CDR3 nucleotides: TGTGCCACCAGTGATTTCGGGAATAACTATGGCTACACCTTC.

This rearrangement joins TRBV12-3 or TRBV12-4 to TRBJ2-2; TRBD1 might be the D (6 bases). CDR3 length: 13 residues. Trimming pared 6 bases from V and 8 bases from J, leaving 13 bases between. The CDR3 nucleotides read TGTGCCAGCAGACGGGACATAACGGGGGAGCTGTTTTTT. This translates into CASRRDITGELFF.

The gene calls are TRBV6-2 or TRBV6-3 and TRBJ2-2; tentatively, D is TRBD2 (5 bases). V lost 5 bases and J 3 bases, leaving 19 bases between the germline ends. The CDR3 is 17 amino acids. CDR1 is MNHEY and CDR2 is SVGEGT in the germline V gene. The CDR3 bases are TGTGCCAGCAGTCAACTCCGACGGGAAAGATACACCGGGGAGCTGTTTTTT. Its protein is CASSQLRRERYTGELFF.

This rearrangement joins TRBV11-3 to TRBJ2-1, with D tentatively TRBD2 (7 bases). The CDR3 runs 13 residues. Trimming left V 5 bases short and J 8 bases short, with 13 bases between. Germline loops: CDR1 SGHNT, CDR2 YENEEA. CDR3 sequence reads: CASSTEGGHEQFF. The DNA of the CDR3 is TGTGCCAGCAGCACAGAGGGGGGGCATGAGCAGTTCTTC.

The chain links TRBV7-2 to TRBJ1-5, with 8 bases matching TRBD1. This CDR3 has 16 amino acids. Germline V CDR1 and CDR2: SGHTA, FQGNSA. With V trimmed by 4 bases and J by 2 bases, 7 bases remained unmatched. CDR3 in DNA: TGTGCCAGCAGCTCGACAGGGGTTGGTGGCAATCAGCCCCAGCATTTT. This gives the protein CASSSTGVGGNQPQHF.

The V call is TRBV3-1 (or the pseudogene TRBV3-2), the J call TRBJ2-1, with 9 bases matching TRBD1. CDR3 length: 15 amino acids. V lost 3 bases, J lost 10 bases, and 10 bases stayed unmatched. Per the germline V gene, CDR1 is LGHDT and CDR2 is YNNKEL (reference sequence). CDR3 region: CASSQNFRTGDEQFF. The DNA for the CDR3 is TGTGCCAGCAGCCAGAATTTCCGGACAGGGGACGAGCAGTTCTTC.

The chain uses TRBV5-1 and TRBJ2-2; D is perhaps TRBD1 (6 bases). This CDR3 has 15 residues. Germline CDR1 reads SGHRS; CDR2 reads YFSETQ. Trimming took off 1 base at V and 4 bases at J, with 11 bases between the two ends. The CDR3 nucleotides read TGCGCCAGCAGCTTGAGACAGGATTCCACCGGGGAGCTGTTTTTT. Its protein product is CASSLRQDSTGELFF.

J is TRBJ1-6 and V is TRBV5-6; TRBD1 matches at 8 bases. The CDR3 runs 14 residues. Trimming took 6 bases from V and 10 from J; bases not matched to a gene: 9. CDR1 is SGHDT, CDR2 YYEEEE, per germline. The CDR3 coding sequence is TGTGCCAGCACCTCCCGGGACAGGAGCTCACCCCTCCACTTT. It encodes CASTSRDRSSPLHF.

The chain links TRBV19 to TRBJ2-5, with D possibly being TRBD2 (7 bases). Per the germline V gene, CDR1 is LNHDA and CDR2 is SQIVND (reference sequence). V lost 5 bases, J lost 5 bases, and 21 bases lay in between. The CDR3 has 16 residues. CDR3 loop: CASSVTAGAGGETQYF. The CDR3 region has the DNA TGTGCCAGTAGTGTCACGGCGGGGGCCGGGGGGGAGACCCAGTACTTC.

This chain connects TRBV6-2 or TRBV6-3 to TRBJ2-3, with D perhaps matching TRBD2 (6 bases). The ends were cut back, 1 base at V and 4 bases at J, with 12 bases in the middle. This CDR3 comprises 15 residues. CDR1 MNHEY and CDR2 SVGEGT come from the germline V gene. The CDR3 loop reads CASSYLRERADTQYF. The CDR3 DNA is TGTGCCAGCAGTTACTTACGGGAGAGGGCAGATACGCAGTATTTT.

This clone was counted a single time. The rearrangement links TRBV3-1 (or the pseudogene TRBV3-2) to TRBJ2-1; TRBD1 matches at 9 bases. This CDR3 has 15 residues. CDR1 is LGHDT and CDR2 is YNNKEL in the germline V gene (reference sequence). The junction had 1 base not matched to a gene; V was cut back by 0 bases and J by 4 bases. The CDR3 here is CASSQEDRGYNEQFF. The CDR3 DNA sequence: TGTGCCAGCAGCCAAGAGGACAGGGGTTACAATGAGCAGTTCTTC.

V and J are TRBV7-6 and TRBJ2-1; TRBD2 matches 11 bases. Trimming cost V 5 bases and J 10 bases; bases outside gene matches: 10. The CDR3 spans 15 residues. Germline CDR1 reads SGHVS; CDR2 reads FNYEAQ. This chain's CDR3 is CASSVLAGAPQEQFF. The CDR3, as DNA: TGTGCCAGCAGCGTACTAGCGGGAGCCCCCCAAGAGCAGTTCTTC.

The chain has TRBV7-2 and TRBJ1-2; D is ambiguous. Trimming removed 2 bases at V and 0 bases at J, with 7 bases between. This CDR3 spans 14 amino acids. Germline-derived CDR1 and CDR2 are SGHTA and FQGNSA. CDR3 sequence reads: CASSLSGSNYGYTF. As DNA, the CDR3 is TGTGCCAGCAGCTTAAGCGGATCTAACTATGGCTACACCTTC.

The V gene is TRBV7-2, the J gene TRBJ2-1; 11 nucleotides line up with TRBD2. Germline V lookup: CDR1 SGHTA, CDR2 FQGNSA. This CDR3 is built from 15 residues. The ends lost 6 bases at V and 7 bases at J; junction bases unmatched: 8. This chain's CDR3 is CASSSTSGSSNEQFF. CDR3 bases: TGTGCCAGCAGTTCCACTAGCGGGAGCTCGAATGAGCAGTTCTTC.

CDR3 nucleotide sequence: TGTGCCAGCAGCTTCATGGCTAGCGGGGTTGGAAGGCAGTTCTTC. Translation: CASSFMASGVGRQFF. The V gene is TRBV7-9, the J gene TRBJ2-1; 9 bases match TRBD2. This CDR3 has 15 amino acids. CDR1 and CDR2 (germline): SEHNR, FQNEAQ (reference sequence). J lost 12 bases, V lost 3 bases, and 12 bases had no gene match.

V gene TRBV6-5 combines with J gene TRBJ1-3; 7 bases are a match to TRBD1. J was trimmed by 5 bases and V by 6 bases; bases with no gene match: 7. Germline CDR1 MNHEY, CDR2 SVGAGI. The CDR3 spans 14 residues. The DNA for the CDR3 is TGTGCCAGCAGCCCACCGGGACAGCGAAACACCATATATTTT. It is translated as CASSPPGQRNTIYF.

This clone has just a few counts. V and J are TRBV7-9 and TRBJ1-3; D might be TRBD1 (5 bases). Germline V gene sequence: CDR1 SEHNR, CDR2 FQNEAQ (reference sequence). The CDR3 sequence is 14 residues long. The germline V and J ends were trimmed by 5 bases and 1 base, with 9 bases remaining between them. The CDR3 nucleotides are TGTGCCAGCAGCCAGGGTATATCTGGAAACACCATATATTTT. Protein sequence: CASSQGISGNTIYF.

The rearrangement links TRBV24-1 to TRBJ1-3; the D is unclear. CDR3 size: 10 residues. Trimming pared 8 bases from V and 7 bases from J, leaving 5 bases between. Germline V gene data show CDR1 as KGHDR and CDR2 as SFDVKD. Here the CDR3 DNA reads TGTGCCACCATCTCCAACACCATATATTTT. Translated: CATISNTIYF.

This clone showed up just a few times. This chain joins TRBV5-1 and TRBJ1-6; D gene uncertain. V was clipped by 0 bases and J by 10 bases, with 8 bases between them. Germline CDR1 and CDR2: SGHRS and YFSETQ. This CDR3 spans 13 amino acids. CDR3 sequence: CASSLVTESPLHF. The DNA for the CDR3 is TGCGCCAGCAGCTTGGTCACAGAATCACCCCTCCACTTT.

The CDR3 here is CASRDDRVAQPQHF. Here the CDR3 DNA reads TGTGCCAGTAGGGATGACAGGGTAGCTCAGCCCCAGCATTTT. This chain uses TRBV19 with TRBJ1-5; 7 bases agree with TRBD1. Germline CDR1 is LNHDA and CDR2 is SQIVND (reference sequence). J was trimmed by 6 bases and V by 6 bases; bases with no gene match: 8. CDR3 length equals 14 residues.

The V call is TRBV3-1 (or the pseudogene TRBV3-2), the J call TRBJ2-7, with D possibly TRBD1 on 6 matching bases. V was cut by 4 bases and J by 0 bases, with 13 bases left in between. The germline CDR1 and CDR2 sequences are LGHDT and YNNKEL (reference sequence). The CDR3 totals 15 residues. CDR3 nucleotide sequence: TGTGCCAGCAGCCGCGGACAGCTGGTCTCCTACGAGCAGTACTTC. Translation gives CASSRGQLVSYEQYF.

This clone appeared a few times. CDR3: CAHFGGLGYTF. The CDR3 DNA reads as TGTGCCCACTTCGGGGGGTTGGGCTACACCTTC. This chain uses TRBV30 with TRBJ1-2; tentatively, D is TRBD1 (5 bases). The germline gives CDR1 GTSNPN, CDR2 SVGIG (reference sequence). The germline V and J ends were trimmed by 8 bases and 8 bases, with 15 bases remaining between them. The CDR3 totals 11 residues.

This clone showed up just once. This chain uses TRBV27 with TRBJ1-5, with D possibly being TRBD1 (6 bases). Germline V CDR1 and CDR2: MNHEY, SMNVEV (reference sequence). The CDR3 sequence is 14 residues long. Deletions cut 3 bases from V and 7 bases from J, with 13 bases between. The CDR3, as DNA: TGTGCCAGCAGTTTTCAGGGGCCAGGCCAGCCCCAGCATTTT. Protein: CASSFQGPGQPQHF.